This T cell receptor beta chain was captured in a study of CD8 T cells in Susac syndrome. Sequencing of TCR beta was undertaken in CD8+ and CD4+ T cells derived from blood. Through negative isolation, CD4+ and CD8+ T cells were obtained, while TEMRA cells were enriched using FACS. An amount of RNA that ranged from 0.5 to 1 ug was reverse transcribed with random hexamers. The amplification used immunoSEQ multiplex PCR on TCR beta CDR3; it spanned 54 Vbeta and 13 Jbeta. TCRdb processed the immunoSEQ multiplex PCR reads anew with MiXCR; each CDR3 protein has one entry. The profile shows nearly 200,000 distinct CDR3 sequences, 90% to 95% of them singletons. The sample was CD4+ T cells from PBMCs. This clonotype was obtained from a human donor with multiple sclerosis.

The CDR3 loop reads CSVVPGASQETQYF. DNA of the CDR3: TGCAGCGTTGTTCCGGGGGCCTCTCAAGAGACCCAGTACTTC. The gene calls are TRBV29-1 and TRBJ2-5; D may be TRBD1 or TRBD2 (6 bases each). The CDR3 runs 14 residues. Per the germline V gene, CDR1 is SQVTM and CDR2 is ANQGSEA. V shed 4 bases and J shed 2 bases, with 14 bases lying between them.